This T cell receptor beta chain was found in a study of T cells in Graves' hyperthyroidism and ophthalmopathy. Study-level findings and limits: Among thyroid clonotypes expanded above 0.001, most also appeared in blood.

Researchers took RNA transcripts and amplified the TCR beta CDR3 regions from them. HTBI primers were used for first-round RT-PCR of the TCR CDR3. TCRdb fed the multiplex PCR reads into MiXCR, producing one record per CDR3 protein. This sample has 490,000 or so distinct CDR3 sequences, with about 20% found just once. Clinicians diagnosed patients from clinical symptoms, serum thyroxine and TRAb, thyroid ultrasound and orbital computed tomography. The CDR3 has 13 amino acids. V lost 8 bases, J lost 1 base, and 11 bases lay in between. Germline CDR1 reads MNHEY; CDR2 reads SMNVEV (reference sequence). As concerns this clonotype: Antigen unknown.

The genes are TRBV27 and TRBJ1-2; D may be TRBD1 (6 bases). Sequenced sample: blood. The sequence was obtained from a man aged 35 to 55 with Graves' ophthalmopathy. The CDR3 DNA reads TGTGCCAGCGCAGGGGCTCTTAACTATGGCTACACCTTC. This codes for CASAGALNYGYTF.